This T cell receptor (beta chain) is drawn from a study of Graves' ophthalmopathy and Graves' hyperthyroidism. This clonotype was picked up many times. Antigen: not known. Exclusion applied to patients with other autoimmune diseases, uncontrolled infections, pregnancy or lactation. Study-wide results and caveats: Detected in blood as well were most expanded thyroid clonotypes with frequency above 0.001.

The V gene's germline CDR1 is SGHNT and CDR2 YENEEA. The CDR3 length is 12 residues. The V end lost 6 bases, the J end lost 7 bases, and 12 bases lay between the germline ends. RNA transcripts served as template for amplifying TCR beta CDR3 sequences. An opening RT-PCR round employed HTBI primers and preceded a second-round multiplex PCR. TCRdb called the multiplex PCR reads again in MiXCR, with one record for every CDR3 protein. Among about 500,000 distinct CDR3 sequences, under 15% were seen once, and the ten largest hold roughly 9.8%. Sequencing was carried out using blood. The TCR originated in a woman in her twenties or thirties with Graves' ophthalmopathy. This sequence joins TRBV11-3 and TRBJ1-1; D perhaps matches TRBD1 (5 bases). CDR3 nucleotide sequence: TGTGCCAGCAGTTCCAGGGCCGATGAAGCTTTCTTT. Translated, it gives CASSSRADEAFF.